The T cell receptor beta chain under discussion was sequenced for a study of blood T cell repertoires in COVID-19. This clone was seen just once. The V end lost 6 bases, the J end lost 3 bases, and 12 bases lay between the germline ends. The CDR3 extends over 14 amino acids. The germline CDR1 and CDR2 sequences are SNHLY and FYNNEI. Original handling: Amplification from reference gene primers served as the basis for estimated nucleated cell counts. Profiling relied on immunoSEQ multiplex PCR, and the TCRdb table lists in-frame clones only, not all of them. Clonal size and the V and J genes are those of that table, whereas D and trimming came from the DNA. The sample lists fewer than 350,000 clones, approximately 90% occurring once.

The material sequenced was PBMCs or T cells enriched from blood (not recorded which). The sequence came from a woman in her 40s with acute COVID-19. The chain carries TRBV2 and TRBJ1-5; no reliable D call. The CDR3 nucleotides read TGTGCCAGCAGGCCGACGGGGTACAATCAGCCCCAGCATTTT. Its translation: CASRPTGYNQPQHF.